This entry is about one TCR beta chain. Its antigen is unidentified. This specimen belongs to a study of shared clonotypes between healthy human individuals. Study conclusions and caveats: Richness estimates generally favored naive over memory subsets.

Source study methods: Junction-only sequences without quality scores came from ImmunoSEQ, so filtering differed. Produced via immunoSEQ multiplex PCR; TCRdb's table is partial and in-frame only. That table furnishes V, J and clone size, whereas the DNA furnished D and trimming. The data hold roughly 300,000 clones, with less than 85% observed a single time. Donors were healthy HIV-negative adults without recently reported acute infections or vaccinations. The TCR comes from a man younger than 40 in good health. Sequencing input: memory CD4+ T cells sorted from blood. Subset meaning: CD45RA-negative fraction.

The CDR3 reads CSVVVYEQYF. The CDR3 region has the DNA TGCAGCGTTGTGGTGTACGAGCAGTACTTC. The chain employs TRBV29-1 and TRBJ2-7; the D is unclear. Germline V gene data show CDR1 as SQVTM and CDR2 as ANQGSEA. The CDR3 extends over 10 amino acids. Trimming pared 4 bases from V and 4 bases from J, leaving 5 bases between.